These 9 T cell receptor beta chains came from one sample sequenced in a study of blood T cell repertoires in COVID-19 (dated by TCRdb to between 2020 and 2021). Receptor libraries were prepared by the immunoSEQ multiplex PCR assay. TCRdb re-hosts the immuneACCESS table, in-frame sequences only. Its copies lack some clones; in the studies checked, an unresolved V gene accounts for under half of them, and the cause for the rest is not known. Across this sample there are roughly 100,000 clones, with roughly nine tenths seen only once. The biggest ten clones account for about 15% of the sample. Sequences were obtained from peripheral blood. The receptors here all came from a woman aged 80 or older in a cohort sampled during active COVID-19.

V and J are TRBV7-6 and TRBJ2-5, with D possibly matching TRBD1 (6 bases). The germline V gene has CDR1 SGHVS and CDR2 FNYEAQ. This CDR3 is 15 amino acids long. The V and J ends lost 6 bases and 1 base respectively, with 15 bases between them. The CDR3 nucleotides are TGTGCCAGCAGTTCCTGGGACACCTTCCAAGAGACCCAGTACTTC. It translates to CASSSWDTFQETQYF.

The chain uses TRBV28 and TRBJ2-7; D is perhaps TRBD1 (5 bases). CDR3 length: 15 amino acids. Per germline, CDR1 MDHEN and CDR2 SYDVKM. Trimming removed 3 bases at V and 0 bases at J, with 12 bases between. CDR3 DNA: TGTGCCAGCAGTTTTATACAGGCGAGCTCCTACGAGCAGTACTTC. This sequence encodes CASSFIQASSYEQYF. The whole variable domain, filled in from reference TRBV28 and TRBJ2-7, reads DVKVTQSSRYLVKRTGEKVFLECVQDMDHENMFWYRQDPGLGLRLIYFSYDVKMKEKGDIPEGYSVSREKKERFSLILESASTNQTSMYLCASSFIQASSYEQYFGPGTRLTVT.

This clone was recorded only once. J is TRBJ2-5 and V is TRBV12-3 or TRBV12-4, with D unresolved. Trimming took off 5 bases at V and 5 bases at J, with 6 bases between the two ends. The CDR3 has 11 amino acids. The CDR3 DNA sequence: TGTGCCAGCAGTCTCTCCGAGACCCAGTACTTC. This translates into CASSLSETQYF.

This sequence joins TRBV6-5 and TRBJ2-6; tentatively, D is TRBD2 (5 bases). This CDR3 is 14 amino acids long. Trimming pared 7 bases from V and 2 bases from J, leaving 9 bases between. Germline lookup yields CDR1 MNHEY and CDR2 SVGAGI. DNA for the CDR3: TGTGCCAGCACGCGGGTTGCTGGGGCCAACGTCCTGACTTTC. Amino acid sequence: CASTRVAGANVLTF.

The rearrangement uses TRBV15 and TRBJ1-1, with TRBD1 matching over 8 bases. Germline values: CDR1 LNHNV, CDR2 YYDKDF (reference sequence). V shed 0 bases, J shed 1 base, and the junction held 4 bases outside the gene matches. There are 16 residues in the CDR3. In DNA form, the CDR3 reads TGTGCCACCAGCAGAGAACAGGGGGTCCAGAACACTGAAGCTTTCTTT. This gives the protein CATSREQGVQNTEAFF.

The CDR3 protein is CASSLEGPGADTQYF. CDR3 bases: TGTGCCAGCAGCTTAGAGGGGCCTGGGGCAGATACGCAGTATTTT. The chain joins TRBV11-3 to TRBJ2-3, with D possibly being TRBD1 (5 bases). The germline gives CDR1 SGHNT, CDR2 YENEEA. The CDR3 contains 15 residues. Trimming pared 0 bases from V and 4 bases from J, leaving 11 bases between. Looking up the rest from reference TRBV11-3 and TRBJ2-3 gives the full variable domain: EAGVVQSPRYKIIEKKQPVAFWCNPISGHNTLYWYLQNLGQGPELLIRYENEEAVDDSQLPKDRFSAERLKGVDSTLKIQPAELGDSAVYLCASSLEGPGADTQYFGPGTRLTVL.

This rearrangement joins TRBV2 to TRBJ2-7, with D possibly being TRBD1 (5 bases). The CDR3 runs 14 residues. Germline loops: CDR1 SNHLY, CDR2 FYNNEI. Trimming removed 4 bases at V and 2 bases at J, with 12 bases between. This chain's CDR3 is CASSVVGATYEQYF. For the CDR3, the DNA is TGTGCCAGCAGTGTGGTAGGGGCCACCTACGAGCAGTACTTC.

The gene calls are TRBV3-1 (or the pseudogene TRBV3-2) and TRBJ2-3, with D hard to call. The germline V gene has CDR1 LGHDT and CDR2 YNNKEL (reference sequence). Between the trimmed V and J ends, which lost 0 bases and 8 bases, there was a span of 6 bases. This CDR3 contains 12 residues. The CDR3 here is CASSQETGTQYF. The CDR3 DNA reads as TGTGCCAGCAGCCAAGAAACTGGTACGCAGTATTTT.

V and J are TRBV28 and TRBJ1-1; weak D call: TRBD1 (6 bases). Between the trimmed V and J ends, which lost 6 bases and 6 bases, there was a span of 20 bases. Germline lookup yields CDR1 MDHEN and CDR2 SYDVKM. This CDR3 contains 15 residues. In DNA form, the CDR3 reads TGTGCCAGCAGGACAATGGGACACCTAGACGCTGAAGCTTTCTTT. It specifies CASRTMGHLDAEAFF.